Shown below are 27 T cell receptor beta chains from a single sample sequenced in a study of CD8 T cells in ankylosing spondylitis. From the 5' RACE reads, TCRdb called clonotypes with MiXCR, one entry per CDR3 protein. The top ten clones hold 7.8% of a sample with 150,000 to 200,000 distinct CDR3 sequences, roughly 18% of them seen once. Source material: blood, either unsorted or a sorted T cell fraction (not recorded which). Receptors originate from a male donor with ankylosing spondylitis or in good health (not recorded which).

This clonotype was counted ten times or more. The rearrangement uses TRBV5-1 and TRBJ1-2, with 10 positions matching TRBD1. The CDR3 runs to 15 residues. Trimming took 3 bases from V and 3 from J; bases not matched to a gene: 5. CDR1 SGHRS and CDR2 YFSETQ come from the germline V gene. Here the CDR3 DNA reads TGCGCCAGCAGCTCAGGACAGGGGGTTGACTATGGCTACACCTTC. Residues: CASSSGQGVDYGYTF. Full variable domain (outside the CDR3, taken from reference TRBV5-1 and TRBJ1-2): KAGVTQTPRYLIKTRGQQVTLSCSPISGHRSVSWYQQTPGQGLQFLFEYFSETQRNKGNFPGRFSGRQFSNSRSEMNVSTLELGDSALYLCASSSGQGVDYGYTFGSGTRLTVV.

This clonotype has a handful of counts. The V and J genes are TRBV7-9 and TRBJ2-5; the D gene is possibly TRBD2 (5 bases). The V gene lost 6 bases and the J gene lost 5 bases, with 16 bases spanning the gap. CDR1 is SEHNR, CDR2 FQNEAQ, per germline (reference sequence). The CDR3 has 14 amino acids. This CDR3 is CASSSPGVQETQYF. The CDR3 nucleotides are TGTGCCAGCAGTTCACCCGGGGTTCAGGAGACCCAGTACTTC.

At least ten counts were recorded for this clonotype. CDR3 coding DNA: TGCGCCAGCGCGGCTGGGGCAGATACGCAGTATTTT. Its protein is CASAAGADTQYF. V is TRBV4-1 and J is TRBJ2-3; unclear D gene. Per the germline V gene, CDR1 is MGHRA and CDR2 is YSYEKL. The ends were cut back, 8 bases at V and 4 bases at J, with 10 bases in the middle. This CDR3 has 12 residues.

This clonotype was counted only a few times. J is TRBJ2-5 and V is TRBV10-3; D assignment may be TRBD1 or TRBD2 (5 bases each). Trimming cost V 4 bases and J 0 bases, with 9 bases left between them. The CDR3 is 14 residues long. CDR1 and CDR2 (germline): ENHRY, SYGVKD. DNA of the CDR3: TGTGCCATCAGTGTCGGGGCAGACCAAGAGACCCAGTACTTC. Protein product: CAISVGADQETQYF.

This clonotype was counted ten times or more. The rearrangement joins TRBV20-1 to TRBJ2-7; D possibly matches TRBD1 or TRBD2 (5 bases each). Trimming removed 6 bases at V and 6 bases at J, with 15 bases between. CDR3 length: 12 amino acids. Per the germline V gene, CDR1 is DFQATT and CDR2 is SNEGSKA (reference sequence). The CDR3 loop is CSARTYGGEQYF. The DNA for the CDR3 is TGCAGTGCGAGGACATACGGAGGCGAGCAGTACTTC.

The chain has TRBV7-2 and TRBJ2-3; no clear D. The V end was cut by 2 bases, the J end by 5 bases, with 14 bases between. Germline V gene data show CDR1 as SGHTA and CDR2 as FQGNSA. There are 15 residues in the CDR3. The DNA of the CDR3 is TGTGCCAGCAGCTTAATGTATCGGGTTCAAGATACGCAGTATTTT. Translated, it gives CASSLMYRVQDTQYF.

The chain couples TRBV4-1 to TRBJ1-1, with D tentatively TRBD1 (5 bases). This CDR3 spans 14 amino acids. Germline CDR1 MGHRA, CDR2 YSYEKL. Between the trimmed V and J ends, which lost 3 bases and 1 base, there was a span of 9 bases. As DNA, the CDR3 is TGCGCCAGCAGCCATGACAGAGCGAACACTGAAGCTTTCTTT. This gives the protein CASSHDRANTEAFF.

This clonotype has ten or more counts. This sequence joins TRBV6-7 and TRBJ2-3; 13 nucleotides match TRBD2. TRBV6-7 is labeled an ORF, and its function is uncertain. The trim removed 5 bases at V and 4 bases at J, leaving 18 bases unmatched. The CDR3 runs 20 residues. The CDR3 DNA sequence: TGTGCCAGCAGTGGAGTGGGACTAGCGGGATCTCAGAAAAGCGCAGATACGCAGTATTTT. Translating it yields CASSGVGLAGSQKSADTQYF.

This clonotype was picked up many times. The chain has TRBV7-8 and TRBJ1-5; 9 nucleotides match TRBD1. V lost 3 bases and J lost 6; bases outside the gene matches: 3. This CDR3 has 14 residues. Germline V gene sequence: CDR1 SGHVS, CDR2 FQNEAQ. This CDR3 is CASSLGQGTQPQHF. CDR3 bases: TGTGCCAGCAGCTTGGGACAGGGTACTCAGCCCCAGCATTTT. Combining the CDR3 with reference TRBV7-8 and TRBJ1-5 gives the whole variable domain GAGVSQSPRYKVAKRGQDVALRCDPISGHVSLFWYQQALGQGPEFLTYFQNEAQLDKSGLPSDRFFAERPEGSVSTLKIQRTQQEDSAVYLCASSLGQGTQPQHFGDGTRLSIL.

The V gene is TRBV29-1, the J gene TRBJ2-1; no reliable D call. The CDR3 loop spans 13 amino acids. CDR1 is SQVTM and CDR2 is ANQGSEA in the germline V gene. The V end lost 4 bases, the J end lost 6 bases, and 13 bases lay between the germline ends. The CDR3 nucleotides are TGCAGCGTTGTGAATGCCGGCCTCAATGAGCAGTTCTTC. This translates into CSVVNAGLNEQFF.

The sample holds a few counts of this clonotype. This chain uses TRBV19 with TRBJ1-2; 9 bases line up with TRBD1. CDR3 length: 16 amino acids. J gave up 2 bases and V 4 bases, and 8 bases lay outside the gene matches. Germline V gene lookup returns CDR1 LNHDA and CDR2 SQIVND (reference sequence). In nucleotides, the CDR3 is TGTGCCAGTAGTACCCATCGGACAGGGGCGAACTATGGCTACACCTTC. Residues: CASSTHRTGANYGYTF. Drawing the rest from reference TRBV19 and TRBJ1-2, the complete variable domain is DGGITQSPKYLFRKEGQNVTLSCEQNLNHDAMYWYRQDPGQGLRLIYYSQIVNDFQKGDIAEGYSVSREKKESFPLTVTSAQKNPTAFYLCASSTHRTGANYGYTFGSGTRLTVV.

This clonotype was observed many times. The rearrangement joins TRBV5-5 to TRBJ2-5; unclear D gene. This CDR3 has 13 amino acids. Germline assignment: CDR1 SGHKS and CDR2 YYEKEE (reference sequence). Trimming took off 1 base at V and 1 base at J, with 5 bases between the two ends. DNA of the CDR3: TGTGCCAGCAGCTTGTCTGGCCAAGAGACCCAGTACTTC. Protein: CASSLSGQETQYF.

This clonotype was seen repeatedly, ten times or more. This chain uses TRBV28 with TRBJ2-1; TRBD2 matches 7 bases. The CDR3 totals 15 residues. The V gene's germline CDR1 is MDHEN and CDR2 SYDVKM. The junction had 18 bases not matched to a gene; V was cut back by 7 bases and J by 12 bases. The DNA of the CDR3 is TGTGCCAGCACCGGACTTGCGGGAGTCCGCCAAAGGCAGTTCTTC. Protein sequence: CASTGLAGVRQRQFF.

The chain employs TRBV6-2 or TRBV6-3 and TRBJ1-1; D is uncertain. Germline V CDR1 and CDR2: MNHEY, SVGEGT. V was clipped by 6 bases and J by 3 bases, with 14 bases between them. The CDR3 sequence is 14 residues long. This chain's CDR3 is CASRLRHAHTEAFF. The CDR3 DNA reads as TGTGCCAGCAGACTTAGACATGCCCACACTGAAGCTTTCTTT.

This clonotype showed up many times. The rearrangement links TRBV7-2 to TRBJ2-7; a weak D match, TRBD2 (5 bases). CDR1 is SGHTA, CDR2 FQGNSA, per germline. Trimming removed 2 bases at V and 2 bases at J, with 16 bases between. This CDR3 is 16 amino acids long. The DNA of the CDR3 is TGTGCCAGCAGCTTACTCCCGGGATCCTCAACCTACGAGCAGTACTTC. Protein sequence: CASSLLPGSSTYEQYF.

The chain links TRBV2 to TRBJ2-1, with D possibly matching TRBD2 (6 bases). The length of the CDR3 is 13 residues. Trimming stripped 6 bases from V and 5 bases from J, with 11 bases between. Germline V gene data show CDR1 as SNHLY and CDR2 as FYNNEI. The CDR3 DNA reads TGTGCCAGCAGATTGACTAGAAACAATGAGCAGTTCTTC. Protein: CASRLTRNNEQFF.

The rearrangement joins TRBV29-1 to TRBJ2-1, with D possibly matching TRBD2 (5 bases). This CDR3 contains 12 residues. V dropped 5 bases and J dropped 4 bases, with 9 bases sitting between them. From germline, CDR1 is SQVTM and CDR2 ANQGSEA. The CDR3 DNA reads as TGCAGCGTTCGTAGAGGGTACAATGAGCAGTTCTTC. This encodes CSVRRGYNEQFF.

V is TRBV6-2 or TRBV6-3 and J is TRBJ2-5; D may match TRBD1 or TRBD2 (5 bases each). V was clipped by 0 bases and J by 4 bases, with 9 bases between them. Germline V CDR1 and CDR2: MNHEY, SVGEGT. This CDR3 is 14 amino acids long. The CDR3: CASSYSGTRETQYF. CDR3 nucleotides: TGTGCCAGCAGTTACTCAGGGACCAGAGAGACCCAGTACTTC.

This clonotype appeared many times. This chain joins TRBV5-1 and TRBJ2-1; D is undetermined. This CDR3 has 14 amino acids. Trimming shortened V by 1 base and J by 1 base, and 6 bases separated the two germline ends. The germline V gene encodes CDR1 SGHRS and CDR2 YFSETQ. The CDR3 nucleotides read TGCGCCAGCAGCTTGTGGGCTTCCTACAATGAGCAGTTCTTC. It encodes CASSLWASYNEQFF. The full variable domain, rest sourced from reference TRBV5-1 and TRBJ2-1, is KAGVTQTPRYLIKTRGQQVTLSCSPISGHRSVSWYQQTPGQGLQFLFEYFSETQRNKGNFPGRFSGRQFSNSRSEMNVSTLELGDSALYLCASSLWASYNEQFFGPGTRLTVL.

This clonotype occurred many times. The V gene is TRBV6-1, the J gene TRBJ1-1, with 10 positions matching TRBD1. The V gene end was trimmed by 10 bases and the J gene end by 0 bases; junction bases not matched to a gene: 8. The germline V gene encodes CDR1 MNHNS and CDR2 SASEGT. CDR3 length equals 15 residues. The CDR3 is CATKRDRGVNTEAFF. The CDR3 DNA is TGTGCCACCAAGAGGGACAGGGGTGTGAACACTGAAGCTTTCTTT.

This clonotype has more than one count but fewer than ten. This chain uses TRBV27 with TRBJ1-2, with TRBD1 matching over 8 bases. With 5 bases clipped from V and 3 bases from J, the junction kept 11 bases outside the gene matches. The CDR3 is 16 amino acids. Looked up from germline, CDR1 is MNHEY and CDR2 is SMNVEV (reference sequence). CDR3 DNA sequence: TGTGCCAGCAGTCCGGGACAGGCTTTGACCCACTATGGCTACACCTTC. This codes for CASSPGQALTHYGYTF.

This clonotype was recorded at least ten times. The chain recombines TRBV18 with TRBJ1-1; D possibly corresponds to TRBD1 (6 bases). The CDR3 is 11 amino acids. V was pared by 3 bases and J by 10 bases, with 9 bases between. Germline V gene data show CDR1 as KGHSH and CDR2 as LQKENI. Here the CDR3 reads CASSPGAAAFF. The CDR3 bases are TGTGCCAGCTCACCGGGGGCAGCAGCTTTCTTT.

This clonotype was seen a few times. The V gene is TRBV27, the J gene TRBJ1-6; D perhaps matches TRBD1 (5 bases). The CDR3 runs to 20 residues. V shed 6 bases and J shed 0 bases, with 24 bases lying between them. Germline assignment: CDR1 MNHEY and CDR2 SMNVEV (reference sequence). The CDR3: CASSLRILRERGSYNSPLHF. The DNA for the CDR3 is TGTGCCAGCAGCCTTCGGATACTCAGGGAGCGTGGCTCCTATAATTCACCCCTCCACTTT.

This sequence joins TRBV14 and TRBJ2-1, with D unresolved. V gave up 1 base and J gave up 3 bases, with 13 bases separating them. The CDR3 length is 16 residues. Looked up from germline, CDR1 is SGHDN and CDR2 is FVKESK. The CDR3 nucleotides read TGTGCCAGCAGCCAAGTCAGACCACCCCTCTACAATGAGCAGTTCTTC. Its protein is CASSQVRPPLYNEQFF.

This chain links TRBV7-2 with TRBJ2-1, with 11 nucleotides matching TRBD2. The V gene's germline CDR1 is SGHTA and CDR2 FQGNSA. V lost 4 bases and J lost 10; bases outside the gene matches: 3. CDR3 length: 13 amino acids. The CDR3 DNA reads as TGTGCCAGCAGCTCCAGACTAGCGGGAGAGCAGTTCTTC. Translated: CASSSRLAGEQFF.

There are a few counts of this clonotype. The chain employs TRBV3-1 and TRBJ2-7, with TRBD1 as a possible D gene (6 bases). V lost 6 bases to trimming and J lost 2 bases, with 14 bases between them. The CDR3 sequence is 14 residues long. The germline V gene encodes CDR1 LGHDT and CDR2 YNNKEL (reference sequence). The CDR3 loop is CASSRQDVPYEQYF. For the CDR3, the DNA is TGTGCCAGCAGTCGACAGGACGTTCCCTACGAGCAGTACTTC.

This clonotype was seen only a few times. The chain is built from TRBV5-1 and TRBJ1-1; the D is unclear. CDR3 length equals 11 residues. Trimming shortened V by 2 bases and J by 9 bases, and 8 bases separated the two germline ends. Germline-derived CDR1 and CDR2 are SGHRS and YFSETQ. CDR3 sequence: CASSLANKAFF. DNA for the CDR3: TGCGCCAGCAGCTTAGCAAATAAAGCTTTCTTT.